This TCR beta chain was identified in a study of T cells after yellow fever vaccination. Germline trimming cut 1 base from V and 5 bases from J; bases unmatched to any gene: 8. The CDR3 runs 15 residues. Germline CDR1 is SGDLS and CDR2 is YYNGEE. 5'RACE template switching produced TCR cDNA carrying a universal primer site and UMIs. In TCRdb, the 5' RACE reads were re-called with MiXCR into one record per CDR3 protein. Counted here are approximately 550,000 distinct CDR3 sequences, roughly 19% occurring once; the ten biggest clones make up 14%. Study observations and caveats: The presence of abundant clonotypes contaminating from the bulk population was possible in FACS-sorted repertoires. Most clones from primary vaccination resurfaced after the booster (approximately 95% CD4, around 90% CD8).

The table lists this clonotype with a few counts. Antigen unknown. This chain joins TRBV9 and TRBJ2-5; 7 nucleotides match TRBD2. The source was PBMCs, collected 15 days after the yellow fever booster vaccination. The clonotype was recovered from a man younger than 40 who received the YFV17D yellow fever vaccine. The CDR3, as DNA: TGTGCCAGCAGCGTATCGGGCGGGAGCTTGGAGACCCAGTACTTC. This gives the protein CASSVSGGSLETQYF.